This T cell receptor (beta chain) was retrieved from a study of shared clonotypes between healthy human individuals. Across the whole study: Each donor contributed plates that comprised three CD4 naive, three CD4 memory, two CD8 naive and one CD8 memory. General observations from the study: The sharing of about 5.3% of naive CD4 clonotypes was seen across a handful of donors.

Concerning this clone itself: The target antigen is unknown.

The germline V gene encodes CDR1 ENHRY and CDR2 SYGVKD. V was pared by 6 bases and J by 0 bases, with 17 bases between. There are 17 residues in the CDR3. Some clones are missing from TCRdb's copy, which holds only in-frame ones; the method was immunoSEQ multiplex PCR. Of some 1,100,000 clones in the sample, around 78% are singletons; the top ten hold under 0.6%. This clonotype was obtained from a man aged 18 to 30 in good health. Some clones in this sample may be carry-over from other donors' samples. Sequencing input: memory CD4+ T cells from PBMCs. Subset denoted: CD45RA-negative fraction. This chain connects TRBV10-3 to TRBJ2-2, with no clear D. The CDR3 sequence is CAIRGKGPSANTGELFF. The CDR3 coding sequence is TGTGCCATCAGAGGAAAAGGGCCAAGCGCGAACACCGGGGAGCTGTTTTTT.